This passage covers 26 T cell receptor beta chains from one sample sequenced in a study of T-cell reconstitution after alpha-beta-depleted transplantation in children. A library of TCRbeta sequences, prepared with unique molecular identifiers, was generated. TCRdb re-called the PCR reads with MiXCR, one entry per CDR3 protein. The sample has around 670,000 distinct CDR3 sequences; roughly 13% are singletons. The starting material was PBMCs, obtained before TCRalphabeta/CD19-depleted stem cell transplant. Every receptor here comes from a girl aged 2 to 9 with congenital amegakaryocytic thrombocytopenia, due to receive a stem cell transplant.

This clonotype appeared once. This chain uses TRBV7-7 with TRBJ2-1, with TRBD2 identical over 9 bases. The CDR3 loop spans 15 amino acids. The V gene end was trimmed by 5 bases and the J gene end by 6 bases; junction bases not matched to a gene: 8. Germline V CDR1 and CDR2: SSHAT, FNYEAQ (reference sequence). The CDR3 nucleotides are TGTGCCAGCAGCCCCAAGGTAGCGGGAGCCAATGAGCAGTTCTTC. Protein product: CASSPKVAGANEQFF. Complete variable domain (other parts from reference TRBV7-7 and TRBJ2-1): GAGVSQSPRYKVTKRGQDVTLRCDPISSHATLYWYQQALGQGPEFLTYFNYEAQPDKSGLPSDRFSAERPEGSISTLTIQRTEQRDSAMYRCASSPKVAGANEQFFGPGTRLTVL.

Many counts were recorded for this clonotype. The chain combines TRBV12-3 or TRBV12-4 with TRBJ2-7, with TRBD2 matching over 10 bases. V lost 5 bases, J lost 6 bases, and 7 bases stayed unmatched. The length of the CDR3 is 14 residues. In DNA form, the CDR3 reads TGTGCCAGCAGTCCGGGACTAGCGAGTATCGAGCAGTACTTC. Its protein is CASSPGLASIEQYF.

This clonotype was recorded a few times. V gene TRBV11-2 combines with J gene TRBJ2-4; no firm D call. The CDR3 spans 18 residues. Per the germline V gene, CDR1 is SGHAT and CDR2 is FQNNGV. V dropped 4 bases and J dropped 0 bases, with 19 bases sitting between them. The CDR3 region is CASSSKGPLRLAKNIQYF. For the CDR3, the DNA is TGTGCCAGCAGCTCGAAAGGGCCCCTCAGGCTAGCCAAAAACATTCAGTACTTC.

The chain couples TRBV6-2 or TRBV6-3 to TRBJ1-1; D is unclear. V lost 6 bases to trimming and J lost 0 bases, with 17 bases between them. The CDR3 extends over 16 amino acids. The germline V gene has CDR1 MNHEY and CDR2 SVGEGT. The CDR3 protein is CASSLPLGDMNTEAFF. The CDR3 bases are TGTGCCAGCAGCCTCCCTCTCGGAGACATGAACACTGAAGCTTTCTTT.

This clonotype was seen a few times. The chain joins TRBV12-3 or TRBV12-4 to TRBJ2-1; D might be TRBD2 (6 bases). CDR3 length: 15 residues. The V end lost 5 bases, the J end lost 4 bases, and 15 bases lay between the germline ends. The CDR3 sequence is CASSPRSGRYNEQFF. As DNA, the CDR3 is TGTGCCAGCAGTCCCCGTTCAGGGAGGTACAATGAGCAGTTCTTC.

CDR3 DNA: TGTGCCAGCAGCTTGGGGGATTTCGGAGAGACCCAGTACTTC. Translation gives CASSLGDFGETQYF. The chain couples TRBV5-5 to TRBJ2-5, with D unresolved. Trimming left V 0 bases short and J 4 bases short, with 10 bases between. The CDR3 extends over 14 amino acids. In germline, CDR1 is SGHKS, CDR2 YYEKEE (reference sequence).

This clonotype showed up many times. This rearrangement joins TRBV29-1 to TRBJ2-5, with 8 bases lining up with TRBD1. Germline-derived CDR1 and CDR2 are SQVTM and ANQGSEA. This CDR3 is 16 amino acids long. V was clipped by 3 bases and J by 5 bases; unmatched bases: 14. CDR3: CSVDVLWTGLFETQYF. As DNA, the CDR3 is TGCAGCGTTGACGTTCTCTGGACAGGGTTATTCGAGACCCAGTACTTC.

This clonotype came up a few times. Written as DNA, the CDR3 is TGTGCCAGCAGCTTGGCCGGACAGAATAATTCACCCCTCCACTTT. Protein: CASSLAGQNNSPLHF. V and J are TRBV5-5 and TRBJ1-6; maybe TRBD1 (6 bases). The CDR3 sequence is 15 residues long. Per germline, CDR1 SGHKS and CDR2 YYEKEE (reference sequence). V was shortened by 0 bases and J by 5 bases, with 9 bases between the two germline ends.

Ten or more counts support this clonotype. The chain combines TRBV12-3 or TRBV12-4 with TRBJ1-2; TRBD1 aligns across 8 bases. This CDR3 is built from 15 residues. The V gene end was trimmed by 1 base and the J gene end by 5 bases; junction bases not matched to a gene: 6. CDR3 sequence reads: CASSLVRTGTYGYTF. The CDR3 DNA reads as TGTGCCAGCAGTTTAGTCCGGACAGGGACATATGGCTACACCTTC.

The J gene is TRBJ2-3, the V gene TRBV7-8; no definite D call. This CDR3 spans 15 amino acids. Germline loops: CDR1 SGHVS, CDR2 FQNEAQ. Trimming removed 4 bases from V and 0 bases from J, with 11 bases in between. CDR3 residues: CASSSHGSSTDTQYF. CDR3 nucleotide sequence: TGTGCCAGCAGCTCCCACGGGTCTAGCACAGATACGCAGTATTTT.

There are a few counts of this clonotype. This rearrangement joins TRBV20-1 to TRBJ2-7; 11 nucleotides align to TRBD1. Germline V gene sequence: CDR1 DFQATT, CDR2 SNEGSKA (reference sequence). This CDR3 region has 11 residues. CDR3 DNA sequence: TGCAGAGCCGGGACAGGGGGCGAGCAGTACTTC. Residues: CRAGTGGEQYF.

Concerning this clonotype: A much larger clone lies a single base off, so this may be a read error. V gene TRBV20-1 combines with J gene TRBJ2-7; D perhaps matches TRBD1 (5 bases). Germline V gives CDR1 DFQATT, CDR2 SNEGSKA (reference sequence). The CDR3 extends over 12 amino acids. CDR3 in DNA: TGCAGTGCTACGACAGATTCCTGCGAGCAGTACTTC. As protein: CSATTDSCEQYF.

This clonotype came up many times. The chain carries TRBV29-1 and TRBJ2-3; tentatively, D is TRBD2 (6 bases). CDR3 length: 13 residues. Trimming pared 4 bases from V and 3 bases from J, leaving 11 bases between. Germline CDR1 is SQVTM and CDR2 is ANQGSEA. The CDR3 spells CSVGQGGTDTQYF. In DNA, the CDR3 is TGCAGCGTTGGGCAGGGAGGAACAGATACGCAGTATTTT.

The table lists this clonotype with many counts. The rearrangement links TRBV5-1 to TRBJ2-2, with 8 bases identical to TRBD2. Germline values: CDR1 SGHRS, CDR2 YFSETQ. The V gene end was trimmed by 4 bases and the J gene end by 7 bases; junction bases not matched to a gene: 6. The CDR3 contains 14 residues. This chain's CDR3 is CASSPRLAFGELFF. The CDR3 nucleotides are TGCGCCAGCAGCCCCCGACTAGCGTTCGGGGAGCTGTTTTTT.

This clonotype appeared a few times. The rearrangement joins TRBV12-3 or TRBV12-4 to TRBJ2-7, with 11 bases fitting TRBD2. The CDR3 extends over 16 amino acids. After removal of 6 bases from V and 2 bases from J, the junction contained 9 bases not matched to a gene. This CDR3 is CASSYQTSGNTYEQYF. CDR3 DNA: TGTGCCAGCAGCTACCAGACTAGCGGGAATACCTACGAGCAGTACTTC.

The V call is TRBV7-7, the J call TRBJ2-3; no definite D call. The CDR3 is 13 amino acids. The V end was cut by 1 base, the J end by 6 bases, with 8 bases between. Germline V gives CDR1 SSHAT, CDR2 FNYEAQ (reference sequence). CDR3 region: CASSLDLGDTQYF. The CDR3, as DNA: TGTGCCAGCAGCTTAGATTTGGGTGATACGCAGTATTTT.

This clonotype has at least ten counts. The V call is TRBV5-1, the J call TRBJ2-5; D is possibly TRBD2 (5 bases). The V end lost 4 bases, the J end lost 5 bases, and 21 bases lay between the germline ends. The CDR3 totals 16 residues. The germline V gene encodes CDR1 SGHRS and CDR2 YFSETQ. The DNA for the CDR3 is TGCGCCAGCAGCCCCCCACGGGGTTGGGATTTGGAGACCCAGTACTTC. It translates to CASSPPRGWDLETQYF.

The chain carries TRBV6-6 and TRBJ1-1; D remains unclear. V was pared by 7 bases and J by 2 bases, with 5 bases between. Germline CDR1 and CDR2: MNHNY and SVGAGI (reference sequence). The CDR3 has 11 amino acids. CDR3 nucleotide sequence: TGTGCCAGCATGTTAAACACTGAAGCTTTCTTT. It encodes CASMLNTEAFF.

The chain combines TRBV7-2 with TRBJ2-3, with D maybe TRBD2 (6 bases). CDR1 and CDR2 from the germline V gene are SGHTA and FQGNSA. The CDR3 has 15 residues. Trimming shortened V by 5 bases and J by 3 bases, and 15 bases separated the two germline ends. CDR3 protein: CASSRQTGATDTQYF. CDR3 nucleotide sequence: TGTGCCAGCAGCCGGCAGACGGGAGCAACAGATACGCAGTATTTT.

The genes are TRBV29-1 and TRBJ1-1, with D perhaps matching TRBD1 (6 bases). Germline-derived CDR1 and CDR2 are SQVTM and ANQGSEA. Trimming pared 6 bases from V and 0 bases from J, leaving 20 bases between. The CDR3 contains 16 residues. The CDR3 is CSVTGTPFRMNTEAFF. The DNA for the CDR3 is TGCAGCGTAACCGGGACACCTTTCCGCATGAACACTGAAGCTTTCTTT.

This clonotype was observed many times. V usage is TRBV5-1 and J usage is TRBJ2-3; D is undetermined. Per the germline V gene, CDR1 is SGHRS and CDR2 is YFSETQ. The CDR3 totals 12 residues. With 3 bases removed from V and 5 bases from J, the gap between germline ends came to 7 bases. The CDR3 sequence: CASSSNGDTQYF. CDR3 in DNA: TGCGCCAGCAGCTCTAATGGAGATACGCAGTATTTT. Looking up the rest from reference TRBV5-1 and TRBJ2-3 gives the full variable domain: KAGVTQTPRYLIKTRGQQVTLSCSPISGHRSVSWYQQTPGQGLQFLFEYFSETQRNKGNFPGRFSGRQFSNSRSEMNVSTLELGDSALYLCASSSNGDTQYFGPGTRLTVL.

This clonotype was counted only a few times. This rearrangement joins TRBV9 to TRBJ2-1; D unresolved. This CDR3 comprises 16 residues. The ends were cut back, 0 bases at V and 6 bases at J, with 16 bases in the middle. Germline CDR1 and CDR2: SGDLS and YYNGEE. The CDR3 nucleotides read TGTGCCAGCAGCGTAGAGGCGATAGTGGGGTCCAATGAGCAGTTCTTC. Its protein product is CASSVEAIVGSNEQFF. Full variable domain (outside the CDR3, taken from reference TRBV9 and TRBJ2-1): DSGVTQTPKHLITATGQRVTLRCSPRSGDLSVYWYQQSLDQGLQFLIQYYNGEERAKGNILERFSAQQFPDLHSELNLSSLELGDSALYFCASSVEAIVGSNEQFFGPGTRLTVL.

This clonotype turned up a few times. The chain's CDR3 is CASQNPTDGQPQHF. CDR3 in DNA: TGTGCCAGCCAAAATCCAACGGACGGGCAGCCCCAGCATTTT. The chain carries TRBV12-3 or TRBV12-4 and TRBJ1-5; no clear D. There are 14 residues in the CDR3. V was shortened by 8 bases and J by 7 bases, with 18 bases between the two germline ends.

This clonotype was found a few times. This CDR3 is CASSQDRGDTLREQYF. DNA of the CDR3: TGCGCCAGCAGCCAAGATCGGGGCGACACCCTTCGAGAGCAGTACTTC. The chain has TRBV4-1 and TRBJ2-7, with D possibly called TRBD1 or TRBD2 (5 bases each). The CDR3 sequence is 16 residues long. Germline V gene sequence: CDR1 MGHRA, CDR2 YSYEKL. V was clipped by 0 bases and J by 7 bases, with 19 bases between them.

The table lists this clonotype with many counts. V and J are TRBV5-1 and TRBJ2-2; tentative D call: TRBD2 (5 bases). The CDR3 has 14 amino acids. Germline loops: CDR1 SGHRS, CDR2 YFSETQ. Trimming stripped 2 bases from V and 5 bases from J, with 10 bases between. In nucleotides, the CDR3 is TGCGCCAGCAGCTTAACGGAGGAAACCGGGGAGCTGTTTTTT. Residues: CASSLTEETGELFF.

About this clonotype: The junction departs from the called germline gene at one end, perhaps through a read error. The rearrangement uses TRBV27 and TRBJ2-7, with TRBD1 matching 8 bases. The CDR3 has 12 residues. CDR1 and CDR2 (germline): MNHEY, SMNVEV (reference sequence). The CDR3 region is CASASSLDRVGF. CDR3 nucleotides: TGTGCCAGCGCCTCTTCTCTGGACAGGGTGGGCTTC.